One and the same sample provided the 25 T cell receptor beta chains below, sequenced in a study of T cell responses to AZD1222 COVID-19 vaccine. Repertoires were generated with immunoSEQ multiplex PCR, while TCRdb's copy carries only in-frame clones and drops some. Of around 100,000 clones in the sample, roughly 89% were seen once. Here the sequenced sample was peripheral blood, taken on day 0 of AZD1222 vaccination. The receptors were sampled from an adult in good health.

This clone was seen a single time. CDR3 nucleotide sequence: TGTGCCAGCAGCCACTTGAATTCGGCCCTCCACTTT. As protein: CASSHLNSALHF. The genes are TRBV7-2 and TRBJ1-6; D is uncertain. V was pared by 5 bases and J by 14 bases, with 13 bases between. This CDR3 comprises 12 residues. Germline assignment: CDR1 SGHTA and CDR2 FQGNSA.

This clone was seen more than once but under ten times. The rearrangement uses TRBV11-2 and TRBJ1-1, with TRBD1 matching 10 bases. The CDR3 is made up of 15 amino acids. Germline-derived CDR1 and CDR2 are SGHAT and FQNNGV. V shed 5 bases and J 6 bases; nucleotides not matched to a gene: 9. The CDR3 DNA reads TGTGCCAGCAGCCCGGGGACAGGGGAGAGGTCTGAAGCTTTCTTT. Translation: CASSPGTGERSEAFF. The full variable domain, with the rest looked up from reference TRBV11-2 and TRBJ1-1, is EAGVAQSPRYKIIEKRQSVAFWCNPISGHATLYWYQQILGQGPKLLIQFQNNGVVDDSQLPKDRFSAERLKGVDSTLKIQPAKLEDSAVYLCASSPGTGERSEAFFGQGTRLTVV.

This clone was recorded once. The chain links TRBV6-5 to TRBJ1-1, with 9 bases matching TRBD1. The CDR3 covers 14 residues. The ends lost 6 bases at V and 3 bases at J; junction bases unmatched: 5. Germline assignment: CDR1 MNHEY and CDR2 SVGAGI. CDR3 DNA sequence: TGTGCCAGCAGACTACAGGGGGCTGACACTGAAGCTTTCTTT. As protein: CASRLQGADTEAFF.

This clone was seen at least ten times. The chain is built from TRBV11-2 and TRBJ2-2; D is unresolved. Germline V gene sequence: CDR1 SGHAT, CDR2 FQNNGV. This CDR3 has 15 residues. Deletions cut 5 bases from V and 2 bases from J, with 12 bases between. The CDR3: CASSEPGPNTGELFF. CDR3 in DNA: TGTGCCAGCAGCGAACCGGGCCCAAACACCGGGGAGCTGTTTTTT. Looking up the rest from reference TRBV11-2 and TRBJ2-2 gives the full variable domain: EAGVAQSPRYKIIEKRQSVAFWCNPISGHATLYWYQQILGQGPKLLIQFQNNGVVDDSQLPKDRFSAERLKGVDSTLKIQPAKLEDSAVYLCASSEPGPNTGELFFGEGSRLTVL.

This chain uses TRBV24-1 with TRBJ2-7, with a tentative D call TRBD1 (6 bases). V was trimmed by 3 bases and J by 0 bases, leaving 8 bases between them. The CDR3 consists of 14 residues. CDR1 and CDR2 from the germline V gene are KGHDR and SFDVKD. Here the CDR3 reads CATSDRDNSYEQYF. The CDR3 region has the DNA TGTGCCACCAGTGATAGGGACAACTCCTACGAGCAGTACTTC.

Only one count was recorded for this clone. The chain is built from TRBV6-6 and TRBJ1-2, with TRBD1 as a possible D gene (5 bases). Between the trimmed V and J ends, which lost 5 bases and 2 bases, there was a span of 21 bases. CDR3 length: 17 amino acids. CDR1 and CDR2 from the germline V gene are MNHNY and SVGAGI (reference sequence). In DNA form, the CDR3 reads TGTGCCAGCAGTCGTCCATCCACAGGAGGCCCCAACTATGGCTACACCTTC. Translation: CASSRPSTGGPNYGYTF.

V gene TRBV9 combines with J gene TRBJ2-3; D unresolved. The germline V gene encodes CDR1 SGDLS and CDR2 YYNGEE. V was trimmed by 2 bases and J by 4 bases, leaving 11 bases between them. This CDR3 is built from 14 residues. CDR3 in DNA: TGTGCCAGCAGCGTGACTCCCGTGGCAGATACGCAGTATTTT. Amino acid sequence: CASSVTPVADTQYF. The variable domain in full, completed from reference TRBV9 and TRBJ2-3, reads DSGVTQTPKHLITATGQRVTLRCSPRSGDLSVYWYQQSLDQGLQFLIQYYNGEERAKGNILERFSAQQFPDLHSELNLSSLELGDSALYFCASSVTPVADTQYFGPGTRLTVL.

This clone has only one observation. The V gene is TRBV19, the J gene TRBJ2-7; D may be TRBD2 (6 bases). V gave up 1 base and J gave up 7 bases, with 11 bases separating them. Per the germline V gene, CDR1 is LNHDA and CDR2 is SQIVND (reference sequence). The CDR3 consists of 13 residues. Here the CDR3 reads CASSIARGEEQYF. The CDR3 region has the DNA TGTGCCAGTAGTATAGCGCGGGGTGAAGAGCAGTACTTC.

This clone appeared a single time. The V call is TRBV2, the J call TRBJ2-7; 9 bases are shared with TRBD1. CDR3 length equals 14 residues. V dropped 6 bases and J dropped 1; count of bases not matched to a gene: 4. Germline V gene lookup returns CDR1 SNHLY and CDR2 FYNNEI. The CDR3 DNA reads as TGTGCCAGCAGACCGGGACAGGGATCCTACGAGCAGTACTTC. It is translated as CASRPGQGSYEQYF.

This sequence joins TRBV18 and TRBJ2-5; weak D call: TRBD2 (6 bases). Trimming removed 0 bases from V and 4 bases from J, with 12 bases in between. The CDR3 length is 15 residues. Germline V gives CDR1 KGHSH, CDR2 LQKENI. The CDR3 nucleotides read TGTGCCAGCTCACCACCGTTAGGGACTGGAGAGACCCAGTACTTC. Its translation is CASSPPLGTGETQYF.

This chain uses TRBV4-2 with TRBJ2-3; possibly TRBD1 or TRBD2 for D (5 bases each). There are 17 residues in the CDR3. The germline V and J ends were trimmed by 1 base and 1 base, with 15 bases remaining between them. The germline CDR1 and CDR2 sequences are LGHNA and YNFKEQ. The CDR3 sequence: CASSQATGQVRTDTQYF. As DNA, the CDR3 is TGTGCCAGCAGCCAAGCAACGGGGCAGGTTCGCACAGATACGCAGTATTTT.

The chain links TRBV3-1 (or the pseudogene TRBV3-2) to TRBJ2-3; D might be TRBD1 (5 bases). Trimming took off 2 bases at V and 9 bases at J, with 9 bases between the two ends. Germline CDR1 is LGHDT and CDR2 is YNNKEL (reference sequence). This CDR3 region has 12 residues. The CDR3 DNA reads as TGTGCCAGCAGCCAATTCCGACAGACGCAGTATTTT. This sequence encodes CASSQFRQTQYF.

The chain couples TRBV4-3 to TRBJ2-3, with D tentatively TRBD1 (6 bases). The CDR3 is 15 amino acids. Trimming pared 0 bases from V and 4 bases from J, leaving 11 bases between. The germline V gene has CDR1 LGHNA and CDR2 YSLEER. The CDR3 loop reads CASSQDLGGPDTQYF. The CDR3 DNA follows: TGCGCCAGCAGCCAAGATCTAGGGGGTCCAGATACGCAGTATTTT.

This clone has only one observation. The chain couples TRBV7-9 to TRBJ1-1, with a possible D match to TRBD1 (5 bases). Trimming shortened V by 5 bases and J by 5 bases, and 15 bases separated the two germline ends. Germline loops: CDR1 SEHNR, CDR2 FQNEAQ (reference sequence). The CDR3 is 14 residues long. Here the CDR3 DNA reads TGTGCCAGCAGCCTCATCCAGGGTAGGACTGAAGCTTTCTTT. This encodes CASSLIQGRTEAFF.

V is TRBV5-1 and J is TRBJ1-5, with D perhaps matching TRBD1 (5 bases). Per the germline V gene, CDR1 is SGHRS and CDR2 is YFSETQ. Between the trimmed V and J ends, which lost 0 bases and 5 bases, there was a span of 9 bases. The CDR3 has 14 amino acids. In nucleotides, the CDR3 is TGCGCCAGCAGCTTGGATGGGGGGTATCAGCCCCAGCATTTT. It specifies CASSLDGGYQPQHF.

V and J are TRBV3-1 (or the pseudogene TRBV3-2) and TRBJ2-7, with TRBD2 identical over 7 bases. CDR3 length: 15 amino acids. Germline CDR1 is LGHDT and CDR2 is YNNKEL (reference sequence). Trimming removed 4 bases from V and 4 bases from J; junction bases left unmatched: 10. The CDR3 nucleotides are TGTGCCAGCAGCCCCTACCGGGGAGGGTTGTACGAGCAGTACTTC. Amino acids: CASSPYRGGLYEQYF.

The chain uses TRBV27 and TRBJ2-1; weak D call: TRBD2 (7 bases). The CDR3 is 14 residues long. Germline CDR1 is MNHEY and CDR2 is SMNVEV (reference sequence). V was cut by 6 bases and J by 9 bases, with 18 bases left in between. This CDR3 reads CASSLRGGVVEQFF. CDR3 nucleotides: TGTGCCAGCAGCCTTAGGGGGGGGGTTGTTGAGCAGTTCTTC.

The V gene is TRBV6-5, the J gene TRBJ2-5; 13 bases line up with TRBD2. Germline V gives CDR1 MNHEY, CDR2 SVGAGI. CDR3 length equals 15 residues. With V trimmed by 6 bases and J by 5 bases, 6 bases remained unmatched. CDR3 DNA: TGTGCCAGCAGCCGACTAGCGGGGGGTCGGGAGACCCAGTACTTC. Translation: CASSRLAGGRETQYF.

This CDR3 reads CASSFGPQGRTYEQYF. In nucleotides, the CDR3 is TGTGCCAGCAGCTTTGGCCCACAGGGGCGGACCTACGAGCAGTACTTC. The chain uses TRBV5-5 and TRBJ2-7; 7 bases agree with TRBD1. V lost 2 bases, J lost 2 bases, and 10 bases stayed unmatched. The CDR3 is made up of 16 amino acids. Germline CDR1 SGHKS, CDR2 YYEKEE (reference sequence).

The chain recombines TRBV9 with TRBJ1-6; tentative D call: TRBD1 (6 bases). Germline CDR1 reads SGDLS; CDR2 reads YYNGEE. V shed 0 bases and J shed 10 bases, with 11 bases lying between them. This CDR3 has 14 residues. The CDR3 is CASSVGSGVSPLHF. CDR3 bases: TGTGCCAGCAGCGTAGGGTCAGGGGTCTCACCCCTCCACTTT.

CDR3 coding DNA: TGTGCCAGTAGTATGAACCAAGATTCACCCCTCCACTTT. This translates into CASSMNQDSPLHF. This rearrangement joins TRBV19 to TRBJ1-6; D is undetermined. Per germline, CDR1 LNHDA and CDR2 SQIVND (reference sequence). Between the trimmed V and J ends, which lost 3 bases and 8 bases, there was a span of 8 bases. This CDR3 comprises 13 residues. Filled out from reference TRBV19 and TRBJ1-6, the complete variable domain reads DGGITQSPKYLFRKEGQNVTLSCEQNLNHDAMYWYRQDPGQGLRLIYYSQIVNDFQKGDIAEGYSVSREKKESFPLTVTSAQKNPTAFYLCASSMNQDSPLHFGNGTRLTVT.

The chain is built from TRBV30 and TRBJ1-1, with D perhaps TRBD1 (6 bases). The CDR3 runs 14 residues. Germline V gene sequence: CDR1 GTSNPN, CDR2 SVGIG (reference sequence). Trimming pared 3 bases from V and 5 bases from J, leaving 16 bases between. The CDR3 nucleotides are TGTGCCTGGAGGGGGGCCGGGGTGTGGACTGAAGCTTTCTTT. Translating gives CAWRGAGVWTEAFF.

The gene calls are TRBV6-5 and TRBJ2-7; possibly TRBD2 for D (7 bases). The CDR3 consists of 14 residues. The germline gives CDR1 MNHEY, CDR2 SVGAGI. The V gene lost 6 bases and the J gene lost 2 bases, with 14 bases spanning the gap. CDR3 bases: TGTGCCAGCAGGATGGGGGGGGGCCCCTACGAGCAGTACTTC. Translation: CASRMGGGPYEQYF.

The genes are TRBV9 and TRBJ1-3; D gene uncertain. In germline, CDR1 is SGDLS, CDR2 YYNGEE. V was shortened by 2 bases and J by 0 bases, with 6 bases between the two germline ends. This CDR3 is 14 amino acids long. CDR3 DNA: TGTGCCAGCAGCGTTGGACCCTCTGGAAACACCATATATTTT. It specifies CASSVGPSGNTIYF.

The chain couples TRBV18 to TRBJ2-7, with 12 bases lining up with TRBD1. V was clipped by 3 bases and J by 6 bases; unmatched bases: 3. Germline V gene lookup returns CDR1 KGHSH and CDR2 LQKENI. This CDR3 region has 14 residues. The CDR3 reads CASSPGQGASEQYF. The CDR3 DNA follows: TGTGCCAGCTCACCGGGACAGGGGGCCTCCGAGCAGTACTTC.